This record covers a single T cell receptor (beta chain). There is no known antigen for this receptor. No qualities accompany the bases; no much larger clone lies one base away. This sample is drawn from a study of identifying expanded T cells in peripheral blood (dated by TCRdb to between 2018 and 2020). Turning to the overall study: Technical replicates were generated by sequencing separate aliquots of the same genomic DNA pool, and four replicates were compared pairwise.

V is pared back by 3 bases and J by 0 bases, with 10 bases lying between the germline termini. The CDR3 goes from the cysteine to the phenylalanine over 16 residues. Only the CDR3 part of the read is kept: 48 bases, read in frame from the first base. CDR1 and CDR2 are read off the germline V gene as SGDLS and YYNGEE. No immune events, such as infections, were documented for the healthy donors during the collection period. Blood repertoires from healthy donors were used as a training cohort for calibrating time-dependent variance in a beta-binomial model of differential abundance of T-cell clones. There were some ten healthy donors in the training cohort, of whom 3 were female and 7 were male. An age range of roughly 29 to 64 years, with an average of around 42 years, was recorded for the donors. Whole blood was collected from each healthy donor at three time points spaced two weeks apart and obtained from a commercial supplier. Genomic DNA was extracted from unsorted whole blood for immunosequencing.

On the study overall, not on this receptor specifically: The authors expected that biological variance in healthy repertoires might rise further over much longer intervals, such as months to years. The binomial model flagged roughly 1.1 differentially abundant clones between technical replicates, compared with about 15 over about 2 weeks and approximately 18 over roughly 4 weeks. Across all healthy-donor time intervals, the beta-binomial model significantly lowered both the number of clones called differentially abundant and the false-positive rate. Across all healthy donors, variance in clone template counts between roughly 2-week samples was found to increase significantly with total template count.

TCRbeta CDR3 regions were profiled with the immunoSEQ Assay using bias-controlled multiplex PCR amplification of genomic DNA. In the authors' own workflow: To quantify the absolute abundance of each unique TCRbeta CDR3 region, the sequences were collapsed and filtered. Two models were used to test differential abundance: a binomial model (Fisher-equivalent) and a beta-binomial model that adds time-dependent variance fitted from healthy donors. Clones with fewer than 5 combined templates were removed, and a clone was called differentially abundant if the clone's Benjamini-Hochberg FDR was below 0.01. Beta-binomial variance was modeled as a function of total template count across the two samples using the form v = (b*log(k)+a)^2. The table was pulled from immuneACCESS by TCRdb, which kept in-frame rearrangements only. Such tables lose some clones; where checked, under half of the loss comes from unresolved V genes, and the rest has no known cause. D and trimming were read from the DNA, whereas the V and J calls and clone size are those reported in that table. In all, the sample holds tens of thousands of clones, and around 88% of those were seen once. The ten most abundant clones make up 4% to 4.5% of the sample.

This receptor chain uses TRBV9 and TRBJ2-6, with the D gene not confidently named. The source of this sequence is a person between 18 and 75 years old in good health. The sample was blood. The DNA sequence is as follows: TGTGCCAGCAGCGCAACACCGATCTCTGGGGCCAACGTCCTGACTTTC. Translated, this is CASSATPISGANVLTF.